This T cell receptor beta chain was sequenced during a study of T cell responses to AZD1222 COVID-19 vaccine. Broader study findings: Just a handful of AZD1222 recipients were seropositive at baseline. Spike-specific TCR breadth and depth went up after people got two AZD1222 doses. No repertoire was sampled before or during the peak T cell response, only after it. White British donors predominated, females outnumbered males, and clonal diversity was possibly underestimated.

Turning to this clone: Its specificity is unknown.

Profiling relied on immunoSEQ multiplex PCR, and the TCRdb table lists in-frame clones only, not all of them. The sample yields some 110,000 clones, roughly 93% seen once. CDR3 length equals 16 residues. The germline CDR1 and CDR2 sequences are MNHNY and SVGAGI (reference sequence). J gave up 9 bases and V 2 bases, and 7 bases lay outside the gene matches. This chain uses TRBV6-6 with TRBJ1-6; 10 nucleotides align to TRBD1. Material: peripheral blood, obtained on day 0 of AZD1222 vaccination. This sequence was found in an adult in good health. The CDR3, as DNA: TGTGCCAGCAGTTACAAAGCCGGGACAGGGGTTTCACCCCTCCACTTT. Protein product: CASSYKAGTGVSPLHF.